This T cell receptor beta chain appears in the sequencing data of a study of shared clonotypes between healthy human individuals. Broader study findings: Having only a few donors restricted how much genetic and exposure-history diversity was captured.

Germline trimming cut 4 bases from V and 7 bases from J; bases unmatched to any gene: 14. Germline-derived CDR1 and CDR2 are SGHDT and YYEEEE. The length of the CDR3 is 17 residues. Sorted-subset replicate PCR reactions were performed with approximately 200 ng DNA, corresponding to roughly 27,000 T cell genomes. The assay was immunoSEQ multiplex PCR, and TCRdb's table has in-frame clones only and misses some. The repertoire holds roughly 2.5 million clones, with about 92% as singletons. None of the donors, who were healthy HIV-negative adults, had recently had acute infections or vaccinations. About this clone itself: Its antigen is not identified.

This chain joins TRBV5-6 and TRBJ1-6; 7 positions agree with TRBD1. The clonotype comes from a man between 18 and 29 years old in good health. Sequencing was performed on naive CD4+ T cells sorted from blood. Subset here: CD45RA+ positively selected. The CDR3 DNA reads as TGTGCCAGCAGCCTCCTAACAGGGGCCCTCTCAAATTCACCCCTCCACTTT. It specifies CASSLLTGALSNSPLHF.